A selection of T cell receptor beta chains follows, all from one sample in a study of T cells in Graves' hyperthyroidism and ophthalmopathy. TCRdb used MiXCR to reprocess the multiplex PCR reads, holding one entry per CDR3 protein. The sample holds 300,000 or so distinct CDR3 sequences, roughly a fifth seen once. The sample comprised blood. The receptors come from a woman in her forties or fifties with Graves' hyperthyroidism. CDR3s include the opening cysteine and the closing phenylalanine or tryptophan. The D gene is left open where the match is weak. Clone size is stated in some rows and not others, as once, few, many or a class when expanded.

TRBV7-2	many	TRBD1	TRBJ2-1	TGTGCCAGCAGCTTCGGACAGGGTAATGAGCAGTTCTTC	CASSFGQGNEQFF
TRBV5-1	few	NA	TRBJ2-7	TGCGCCAGCAGCTCGGACAGAACCGACACCTACGAGCAGTACTTC	CASSSDRTDTYEQYF
TRBV14	few	NA	TRBJ1-1	TGTGCCAGCAGCCAAGGTCCGGCTGAAGCTTTCTTT	CASSQGPAEAFF
TRBV11-2	many	TRBD2	TRBJ2-1	TGTGCCAGCAGCTTAAGGGCGCTAGCGGGAGGGTCCTACAATGAGCAGTTCTTC	CASSLRALAGGSYNEQFF
TRBV6-1	many	NA	TRBJ1-4	TGTGCCAGCAGTGGGCAGGACAGCGCCAATGAAAAACTGTTTTTT	CASSGQDSANEKLFF
TRBV5-1	many	NA	TRBJ2-7	TGCGCCAGCAGCTTGGGACGAATCTCCTACGAGCAGTACTTC	CASSLGRISYEQYF
TRBV2	many	TRBD1	TRBJ1-3	TGTGCCAGCAGGACCTCAGGGGGCCGAAACACCATATATTTT	CASRTSGGRNTIYF
TRBV29-1	NA	TRBD2	TRBJ2-5	TGCACCTCGGGAGGGGGTGGAGAGACCCAGTACTTC	CTSGGGGETQYF
TRBV6-1	many	NA	TRBJ2-3	TGTGCCAGCAGGAGAGTATCTAGCACAGATACGCAGTATTTT	CASRRVSSTDTQYF
TRBV28	many	NA	TRBJ2-7	TGTGCCAGCAGTCCCCTCGGGCAGGGGTACGAGCAGTACTTC	CASSPLGQGYEQYF
TRBV30	few	TRBD1	TRBJ1-6	TGTGCCTGGAGTGGGGACAGGCGGAATTCACCCCTCCACTTT	CAWSGDRRNSPLHF
TRBV5-6	NA	NA	TRBJ2-2	TGTGCCAGCAGCTTGCACTTGGACCCGAACACCGGGGAGCTGTTTTTT	CASSLHLDPNTGELFF
TRBV3-1	many	TRBD2	TRBJ2-7	TGTGCCAGCAGCCAAGGCCGGACTAGCGGGAGCTACGAGCAGTACTTC	CASSQGRTSGSYEQYF
TRBV11-2	many	NA	TRBJ1-1	TGTGCCAGCAGGCCCTGGACGGTGAACACTGAAGCTTTCTTT	CASRPWTVNTEAFF
TRBV28	NA	NA	TRBJ1-6	TGTGCCAGCAGCCCTCAGCAGTTCTATAATTCACCCCTCCACTTT	CASSPQQFYNSPLHF
TRBV5-1	NA	NA	TRBJ2-6	TGCGCCAGCAGCTTGGGGGGCAGCTCTGGGGCCAACGTCCTGACTTTC	CASSLGGSSGANVLTF
TRBV3-1	NA	NA	TRBJ2-5	TGTGCCAGCAGCCACTCCAGGGGAGAGACCCAGTACTTC	CASSHSRGETQYF
TRBV9	NA	TRBD2	TRBJ2-3	TGTGCCAGCAGCCAGACTAGCGGGAGTGGGACAGATACGCAGTATTTT	CASSQTSGSGTDTQYF
TRBV5-1	few	NA	TRBJ1-6	TGCGCCAGCAGTCGAGGGGAGGTTAATTCACCCCTCCACTTT	CASSRGEVNSPLHF